These 10 T cell receptor beta chains share one sample of origin, sequenced in a study of control samples from healthy donors and cancer patients. Data came from immunoSEQ multiplex PCR; TCRdb stores just in-frame clones and leaves some out. The data show some 150,000 clones, 96% seen once. Source material: blood. These receptors were obtained from a woman aged 25 to 39 in good health.

The rearrangement joins TRBV28 to TRBJ1-5; 8 bases map to TRBD1. The V gene end was trimmed by 7 bases and the J gene end by 2 bases; junction bases not matched to a gene: 4. Germline V CDR1 and CDR2: MDHEN, SYDVKM. This CDR3 is built from 14 residues. The DNA of the CDR3 is TGTGCCAGCACTACGACAGGGGGCAATCAGCCCCAGCATTTT. It codes for CASTTTGGNQPQHF.

V and J are TRBV6-6 and TRBJ2-7; D ambiguous. Germline lookup yields CDR1 MNHNY and CDR2 SVGAGI (reference sequence). V dropped 6 bases and J dropped 2 bases, with 11 bases sitting between them. The CDR3 runs to 13 residues. CDR3 sequence reads: CASSQKETYEQYF. CDR3 DNA sequence: TGTGCCAGCAGCCAAAAAGAGACCTACGAGCAGTACTTC.

J is TRBJ2-2 and V is TRBV11-2, with D possibly TRBD2 on 5 matching bases. The CDR3 is 15 residues long. V lost 4 bases to trimming and J lost 6 bases, with 15 bases between them. Germline-derived CDR1 and CDR2 are SGHAT and FQNNGV. The CDR3 sequence: CASSSRWVGAGELFF. Here the CDR3 DNA reads TGTGCCAGCAGCTCGAGATGGGTCGGGGCCGGGGAGCTGTTTTTT.

The CDR3 DNA reads TGTGCCAGTAGCCCAACAGGGCGAGGCTACACCTTC. This gives the protein CASSPTGRGYTF. This chain uses TRBV19 with TRBJ1-2; TRBD1 is a possible D gene (6 bases). The CDR3 totals 12 residues. The germline V gene encodes CDR1 LNHDA and CDR2 SQIVND (reference sequence). V dropped 6 bases and J dropped 8 bases, with 13 bases sitting between them.

The gene calls are TRBV11-1 and TRBJ2-3; 9 bases line up with TRBD1. The CDR3 has 16 amino acids. CDR1 SGHAT and CDR2 FQDESV come from the germline V gene (reference sequence). Losses at the gene ends were 3 bases for V and 4 bases for J; bases not matched to a gene: 8. The CDR3 coding sequence is TGTGCCAGCAGCTTGGGACAGGGCAGTCGCTCAGATACGCAGTATTTT. It translates to CASSLGQGSRSDTQYF.

The chain joins TRBV6-4 to TRBJ2-1; 7 bases fit TRBD2. The CDR3 is 16 amino acids. CDR1 is MRHNA, CDR2 SNTAGT, per germline. V lost 0 bases, J lost 5 bases, and 7 bases stayed unmatched. CDR3 sequence: CASSDSSAGEHNEQFF. Here the CDR3 DNA reads TGTGCCAGCAGTGACTCGAGTGCGGGGGAGCACAATGAGCAGTTCTTC.

This sequence joins TRBV6-1 and TRBJ1-4, with a tentative D call TRBD1 (5 bases). Germline assignment: CDR1 MNHNS and CDR2 SASEGT. The CDR3 spans 14 residues. V lost 3 bases to trimming and J lost 7 bases, with 12 bases between them. This chain's CDR3 is CASSDGGVVEKLFF. CDR3 bases: TGTGCCAGCAGTGATGGGGGGGTAGTTGAAAAACTGTTTTTT.

This clone is a singleton in its sample. This chain uses TRBV9 with TRBJ2-2; the match to TRBD2 covers 8 bases. V lost 2 bases to trimming and J lost 5 bases; unmatched junction nucleotides: 11. The germline V gene encodes CDR1 SGDLS and CDR2 YYNGEE. This CDR3 spans 17 amino acids. The CDR3 here is CASSVPSGSGMTGELFF. CDR3 nucleotides: TGTGCCAGCAGCGTCCCCAGCGGGAGTGGTATGACCGGGGAGCTGTTTTTT. Variable domain in full (rest from reference TRBV9 and TRBJ2-2): DSGVTQTPKHLITATGQRVTLRCSPRSGDLSVYWYQQSLDQGLQFLIQYYNGEERAKGNILERFSAQQFPDLHSELNLSSLELGDSALYFCASSVPSGSGMTGELFFGEGSRLTVL.

The V and J genes are TRBV2 and TRBJ2-7; D is ambiguous. This CDR3 spans 15 amino acids. Looked up from germline, CDR1 is SNHLY and CDR2 is FYNNEI. V lost 3 bases, J lost 0 bases, and 12 bases lay in between. The CDR3 sequence: CASSEGARSSYEQYF. CDR3 coding DNA: TGTGCCAGCAGTGAGGGCGCCCGGAGCTCCTACGAGCAGTACTTC.

The V and J genes are TRBV4-1 and TRBJ2-1, with D unresolved. Germline lookup yields CDR1 MGHRA and CDR2 YSYEKL. This CDR3 is 16 amino acids long. With 1 base removed from V and 0 bases from J, the gap between germline ends came to 10 bases. The CDR3 region is CASSQVDRPSYNEQFF. The CDR3 DNA is TGCGCCAGCAGCCAAGTCGACCGGCCCTCCTACAATGAGCAGTTCTTC.